The 10 T cell receptor beta chains listed next were all sequenced from one sample in a study of regulatory T cells in long-lasting Graves disease. Sequencing libraries for TCR beta were prepared with iRepertoire HTBI primers and Arm-PCR of CDR3 regions. TCRdb fed the multiplex PCR reads into MiXCR, producing one record per CDR3 protein. The sample contains hundreds of thousands of distinct CDR3 sequences, around 15% of which appear only once. This sample's time point: newly diagnosed GD, antithyroid drugs for less than 3 months. There was RNA extracted from PBMCs, and the TCR library was made from it. This sample also appeared in a second study, on T cells in Graves' hyperthyroidism and ophthalmopathy.

Specimen: peripheral blood mononuclear cells (PBMCs), collected at new diagnosis, from a patient treated with antithyroid drugs. All receptors derive from a man in his forties with Graves disease.

There are many counts of this clonotype. The rearrangement joins TRBV7-9 to TRBJ1-2; no reliable D call. The V end was cut by 0 bases, the J end by 5 bases, with 10 bases between. The CDR3 is 14 amino acids. Germline CDR1 SEHNR, CDR2 FQNEAQ (reference sequence). CDR3 DNA: TGTGCCAGCAGCTTAGCCGGGCCTTTATATGGCTACACCTTC. Residues: CASSLAGPLYGYTF.

This clonotype appeared many times. The chain has TRBV12-3 or TRBV12-4 and TRBJ2-7; D perhaps matches TRBD2 (7 bases). The CDR3 has 15 residues. V shed 2 bases and J shed 2 bases, with 13 bases lying between them. The CDR3 is CASSLRGGDPYEQYF. As DNA, the CDR3 is TGTGCCAGCAGTTTAAGGGGGGGGGACCCCTACGAGCAGTACTTC.

The chain joins TRBV27 to TRBJ2-7, with 7 bases lining up with TRBD1. V lost 6 bases, J lost 6 bases, and 17 bases stayed unmatched. Germline V gene lookup returns CDR1 MNHEY and CDR2 SMNVEV (reference sequence). The CDR3 runs to 16 residues. The CDR3 sequence is CASSKTLGTGALEQYF. In DNA, the CDR3 is TGTGCCAGCAGCAAGACACTAGGAACAGGGGCCCTCGAGCAGTACTTC.

Only a few counts were recorded for this clonotype. The gene calls are TRBV5-4 and TRBJ2-5; tentatively, D is TRBD2 (5 bases). Germline V CDR1 and CDR2: SGHNT, YYREEE (reference sequence). V was clipped by 4 bases and J by 3 bases, with 13 bases between them. The length of the CDR3 is 14 residues. The CDR3 nucleotides read TGTGCCAGCAGCCTACCAGGACTGAAAGAGACCCAGTACTTC. Protein: CASSLPGLKETQYF.

V is TRBV20-1 and J is TRBJ2-5; 9 nucleotides line up with TRBD1. The CDR3 is 16 amino acids. Germline V gene data show CDR1 as DFQATT and CDR2 as SNEGSKA (reference sequence). Losses at the gene ends were 1 base for V and 2 bases for J; bases not matched to a gene: 8. The CDR3 region is CSARANTGGRQETQYF. Written as DNA, the CDR3 is TGCAGTGCTAGAGCAAACACAGGGGGCCGACAAGAGACCCAGTACTTC.

This clonotype was counted between two and nine times. A much larger clone sits a single nucleotide away, making a read error possible. The J gene is TRBJ2-7, the V gene TRBV20-1, with 14 bases that match TRBD2. This CDR3 is built from 16 residues. Losses at the gene ends were 6 bases for V and 7 bases for J; bases not matched to a gene: 14. Germline CDR1 reads DFQATT; CDR2 reads SNEGSKA (reference sequence). This CDR3 reads CSAPRLAGGNYNEQYF. In DNA form, the CDR3 reads TGCAGTGCCCCCCGACTAGCGGGGGGGAACTACAATGAGCAGTACTTC.

In its sample, this clonotype was seen many times. The genes are TRBV29-1 and TRBJ2-3; D unresolved. The CDR3 consists of 11 residues. Per the germline V gene, CDR1 is SQVTM and CDR2 is ANQGSEA. The germline V and J ends were trimmed by 4 bases and 7 bases, with 9 bases remaining between them. The CDR3 DNA sequence: TGCAGCGTTGCGAAAGGGAATACGCAGTATTTT. This gives the protein CSVAKGNTQYF.

V and J are TRBV7-9 and TRBJ2-5; perhaps TRBD1 as D (5 bases). V gave up 10 bases and J gave up 2 bases, with 14 bases separating them. CDR1 SEHNR and CDR2 FQNEAQ come from the germline V gene (reference sequence). The length of the CDR3 is 13 residues. CDR3 sequence (DNA): TGTGCCACCACAGAGACAGCGCAAGAGACCCAGTACTTC. Translated, it gives CATTETAQETQYF.

The chain employs TRBV5-1 and TRBJ1-1; 7 positions agree with TRBD1. CDR3 length equals 15 residues. Per germline, CDR1 SGHRS and CDR2 YFSETQ. Losses at the gene ends were 5 bases for V and 0 bases for J; bases not matched to a gene: 7. The CDR3 sequence: CASRTLQGLNTEAFF. The DNA of the CDR3 is TGCGCCAGCAGAACATTACAGGGGCTGAACACTGAAGCTTTCTTT.

This clonotype has a count of ten or more. The genes are TRBV9 and TRBJ2-2; no reliable D call. CDR1 is SGDLS, CDR2 YYNGEE, per germline. The V end lost 0 bases, the J end lost 8 bases, and 8 bases lay between the germline ends. This CDR3 comprises 13 residues. CDR3 region: CASSVGARGELFF. The CDR3 DNA reads as TGTGCCAGCAGCGTAGGGGCCAGAGGGGAGCTGTTTTTT.